Sequencing of this T cell receptor (beta chain) was carried out in a study of blood T cell repertoires in COVID-19. Whole-study context: The origin of the acute and convalescent COVID-19 samples was the United States, Italy and Spain. The analysed material was cDNA or gDNA that came from T cells, B-cell-depleted T cells, or PBMCs.

Original methodology: Amplification with reference gene primers provided the estimates of nucleated cell counts. Measured with immunoSEQ multiplex PCR; TCRdb has only the in-frame clones, and not every one. V, J and clone size are those of that table, while D and trimming were read from the DNA. The sample includes over 85,000 clones, about 80% seen only once; the top ten take about 2%. V shed 4 bases, J shed 7 bases, and the junction held 8 bases outside the gene matches. This CDR3 has 16 residues. In germline, CDR1 is LNHDA, CDR2 SQIVND (reference sequence). V is TRBV19 and J is TRBJ1-5; TRBD1 matches at 12 bases. This TCR came from an older woman with acute or convalescent COVID-19. Sequencing input: peripheral blood. CDR3 sequence reads: CASSNPGQGAGQPQHF. CDR3 bases: TGTGCCAGTAGTAATCCGGGACAGGGGGCTGGGCAGCCCCAGCATTTT.